These T cell receptor beta chains were read from a single sample in a study of blood T cell repertoires in COVID-19. The method was immunoSEQ multiplex PCR; TCRdb's version includes in-frame clones alone and lacks a portion of them. The sample contains a few hundred thousand clones, approximately 82% of which appear only once. The sequenced sample was peripheral blood. Source of these receptors: a woman between 18 and 29 years old with acute or convalescent COVID-19. Both conserved end residues are part of each CDR3. A row's size may be missing; if present it is once, few, many or a size class.

j_gene,v_gene,abundance,CDR3aa
TRBJ1-2,TRBV28,.,CASRVPGDYGYTF
TRBJ2-5,TRBV19,.,CASSTREGSGRPQETQYF
TRBJ2-3,TRBV2,once,CASRDRTPDTQYF
TRBJ1-1,TRBV3-1/TRBV3-2,.,CASSQAEAGWNTEAFF
TRBJ2-1,TRBV6-6,many,CASRLGTSGGNEQFF
TRBJ2-1,TRBV6-9,once,CASSYQGQVTSYNEQFF
TRBJ1-1,TRBV7-3,.,CASSLTSYTEAFF
TRBJ1-1,TRBV10-3,.,CATRYATEAFF
TRBJ2-5,TRBV7-9,.,CASSLRLAGVETQYF
TRBJ2-3,TRBV7-2,.,CASSLAGQGADTQYF
TRBJ1-2,TRBV6-4,.,CASRKDRGPYGYTF
TRBJ1-6,TRBV7-2,.,CASSWRGPLNSPLHF
TRBJ2-3,TRBV4-3,.,CASSQEGRGGTDTQYF
TRBJ1-5,TRBV18,few,CASSLQGGHYSNQPQHF
TRBJ2-7,TRBV28,once,CASSFRTLYEQYF
TRBJ1-5,TRBV19,.,CASSIGPGVRQPQHF
TRBJ2-3,TRBV12-3/TRBV12-4,once,CASREGGDTQYF
TRBJ1-2,TRBV19,.,CASTLQGAGYFTF
TRBJ2-1,TRBV11-2,.,CASSLAGSSYNEQFF
TRBJ2-7,TRBV7-9,.,CASSAFLGQGSYEQYF
TRBJ1-1,TRBV30,.,CAWNRDSLNTEAFF
TRBJ1-2,TRBV7-2,.,CASSQRTGANYGYTF
TRBJ2-7,TRBV28,.,CASSPGGVYEQYF
TRBJ2-3,TRBV5-5,.,CASSLVQGGQNTQYF
TRBJ2-7,TRBV7-2,.,CASSLGGQALEQYF
TRBJ2-7,TRBV5-5,.,CASSLGPGGYEQYF
TRBJ1-1,TRBV29-1,.,CSVGLHLDTEAFF
TRBJ1-1,TRBV9,.,CASSVVGGNTEAFF
TRBJ1-3,TRBV29-1,.,CSVQRGKNQLLGNTIYF
TRBJ2-3,TRBV6-1,.,CASSEALSSGRQTQYF
TRBJ2-3,TRBV24-1,.,CATRTGAAGGRGSSTDTQYF
TRBJ1-1,TRBV11-2,.,CASSLVGQGVGNTEAFF
TRBJ2-3,TRBV10-1,.,CASSAGLAETDTQYF
TRBJ1-5,TRBV19,few,CASSQGKVEPQHF
TRBJ2-3,TRBV29-1,.,CSVGTSVTIRGTDTQYF
TRBJ1-2,TRBV6-5,.,CASSYSAGKGGYTF
TRBJ2-7,TRBV12-3/TRBV12-4,.,CASSSGLAPEQYF